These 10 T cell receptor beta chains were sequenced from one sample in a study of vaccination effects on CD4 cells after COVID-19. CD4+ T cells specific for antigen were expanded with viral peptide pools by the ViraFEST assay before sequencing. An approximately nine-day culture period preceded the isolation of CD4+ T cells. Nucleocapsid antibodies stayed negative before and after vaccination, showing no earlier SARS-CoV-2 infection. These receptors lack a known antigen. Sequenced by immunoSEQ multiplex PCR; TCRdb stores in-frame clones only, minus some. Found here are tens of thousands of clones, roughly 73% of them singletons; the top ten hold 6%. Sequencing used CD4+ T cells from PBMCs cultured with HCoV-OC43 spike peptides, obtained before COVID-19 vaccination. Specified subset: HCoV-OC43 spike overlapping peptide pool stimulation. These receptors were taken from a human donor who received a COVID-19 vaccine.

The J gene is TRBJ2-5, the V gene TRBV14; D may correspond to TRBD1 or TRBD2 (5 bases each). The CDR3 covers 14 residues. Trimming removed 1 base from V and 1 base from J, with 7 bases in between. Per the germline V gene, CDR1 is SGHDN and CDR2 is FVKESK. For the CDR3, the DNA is TGTGCCAGCAGCCAAGCCGGGACCCAAGAGACCCAGTACTTC. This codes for CASSQAGTQETQYF.

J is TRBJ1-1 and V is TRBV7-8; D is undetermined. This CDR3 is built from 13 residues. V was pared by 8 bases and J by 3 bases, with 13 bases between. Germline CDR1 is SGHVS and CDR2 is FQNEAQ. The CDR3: CASDRGEHTEAFF. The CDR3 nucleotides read TGTGCCAGCGACCGGGGTGAACACACTGAAGCTTTCTTT.

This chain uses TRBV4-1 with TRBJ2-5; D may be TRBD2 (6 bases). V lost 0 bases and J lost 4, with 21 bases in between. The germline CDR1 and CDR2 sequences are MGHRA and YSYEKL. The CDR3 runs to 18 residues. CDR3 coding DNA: TGCGCCAGCAGCCAAGATCGCCTAAGATCGGGGGACTCAGAGACCCAGTACTTC. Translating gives CASSQDRLRSGDSETQYF.

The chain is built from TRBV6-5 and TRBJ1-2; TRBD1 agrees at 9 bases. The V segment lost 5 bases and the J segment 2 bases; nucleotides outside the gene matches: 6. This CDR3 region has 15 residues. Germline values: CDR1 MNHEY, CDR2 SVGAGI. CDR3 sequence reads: CASSTPGQGNYGYTF. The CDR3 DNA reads TGTGCCAGCAGTACCCCGGGACAGGGAAACTATGGCTACACCTTC.

In DNA form, the CDR3 reads TGTGCCAGCAGTTACGGGACAGGGCGATATGGCTACACCTTC. Translating gives CASSYGTGRYGYTF. The rearrangement links TRBV6-5 to TRBJ1-2; 9 bases agree with TRBD1. The CDR3 is made up of 14 amino acids. Germline CDR1 MNHEY, CDR2 SVGAGI. Trimming removed 2 bases from V and 5 bases from J; junction bases left unmatched: 3.

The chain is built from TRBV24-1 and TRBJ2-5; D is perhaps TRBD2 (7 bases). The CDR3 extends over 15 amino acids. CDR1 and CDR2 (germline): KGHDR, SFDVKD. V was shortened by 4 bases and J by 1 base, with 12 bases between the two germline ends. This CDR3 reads CATSDAAGAQETQYF. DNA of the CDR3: TGTGCCACCAGTGACGCCGCGGGGGCCCAAGAGACCCAGTACTTC.

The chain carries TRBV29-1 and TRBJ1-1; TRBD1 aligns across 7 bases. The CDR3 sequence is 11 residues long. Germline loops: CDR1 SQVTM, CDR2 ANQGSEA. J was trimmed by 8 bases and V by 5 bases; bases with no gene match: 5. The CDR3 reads CSVSVTGEAFF. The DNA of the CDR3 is TGCAGCGTTTCCGTGACAGGGGAAGCTTTCTTT.

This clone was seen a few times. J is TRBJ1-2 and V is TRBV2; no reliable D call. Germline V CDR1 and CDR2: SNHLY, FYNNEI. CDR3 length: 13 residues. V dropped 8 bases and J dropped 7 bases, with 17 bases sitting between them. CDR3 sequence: CASAQRRAGGYTF. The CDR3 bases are TGTGCCAGCGCCCAGCGGCGAGCGGGTGGCTACACCTTC.

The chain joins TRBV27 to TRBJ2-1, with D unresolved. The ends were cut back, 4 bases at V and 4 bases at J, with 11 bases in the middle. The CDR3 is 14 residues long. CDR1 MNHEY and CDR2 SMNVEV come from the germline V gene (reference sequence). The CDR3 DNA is TGTGCCAGCAGTTGGGTAGGGAAGTACAATGAGCAGTTCTTC. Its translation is CASSWVGKYNEQFF.

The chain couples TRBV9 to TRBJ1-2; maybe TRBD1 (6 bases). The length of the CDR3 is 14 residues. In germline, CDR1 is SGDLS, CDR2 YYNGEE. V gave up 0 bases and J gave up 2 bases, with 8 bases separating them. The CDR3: CASSVVGGNYGYTF. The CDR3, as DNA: TGTGCCAGCAGCGTAGTAGGGGGGAACTATGGCTACACCTTC.